This T cell receptor beta chain is from a study of T cell changes during pregnancy in multiple sclerosis. Repertoires were generated with immunoSEQ multiplex PCR, while TCRdb's copy carries only in-frame clones and drops some. The data hold roughly 45,000 clones, with approximately 87% observed a single time. The length of the CDR3 is 13 residues. From germline, CDR1 is MNHEY and CDR2 SMNVEV (reference sequence). With 3 bases removed from V and 1 base from J, the gap between germline ends came to 7 bases. This TCR was recovered from a female donor in good health, enrolled as a control in a pregnancy study. V gene TRBV27 combines with J gene TRBJ2-7, with D perhaps matching TRBD2 (5 bases). The material sequenced was peripheral blood, taken in the first trimester of pregnancy. CDR3 sequence (DNA): TGTGCCAGCAGTTTCCCGGGGTCCTACGAGCAGTACTTC. It codes for CASSFPGSYEQYF.